The clone carrying this T cell receptor beta chain was observed a few times. This CDR3 is also generated by other DNA sequences in the sample. Germline lookup yields CDR1 SQVTM and CDR2 ANQGSEA. CDR3 length: 11 residues. Trimming removed 5 bases from V and 2 bases from J, with 6 bases in between. cDNA synthesis used the whole RNA isolate, giving expressed TCRB sequences. The data were produced by immunoSEQ multiplex PCR, yet TCRdb's version contains in-frame clones alone and is incomplete. The repertoire holds about 620,000 clones, around a sixth seen once, with approximately 0.093% in the top ten. The data originate from a study of beta chain features in type 1 diabetes.

Sequencing was done on a sample of naive CD4+ T cells from blood. The J gene is TRBJ2-5, the V gene TRBV29-1; a weak D match, TRBD2 (5 bases). The receptor was isolated from a man between 18 and 35 years old in good health. CDR3 amino acids: CSVRGQETQYF. The CDR3 DNA reads as TGCAGCGTTCGGGGTCAAGAGACCCAGTACTTC.